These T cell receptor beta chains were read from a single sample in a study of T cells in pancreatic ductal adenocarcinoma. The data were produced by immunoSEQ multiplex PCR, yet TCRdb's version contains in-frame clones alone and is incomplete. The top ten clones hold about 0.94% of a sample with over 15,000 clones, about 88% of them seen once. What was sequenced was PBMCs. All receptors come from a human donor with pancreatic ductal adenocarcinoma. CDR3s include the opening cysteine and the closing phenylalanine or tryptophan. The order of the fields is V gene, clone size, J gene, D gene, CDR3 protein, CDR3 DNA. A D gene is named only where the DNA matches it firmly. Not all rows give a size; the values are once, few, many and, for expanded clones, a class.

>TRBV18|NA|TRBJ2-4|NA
CASSPGGGGNIQYF
TGTGCCAGCTCACCAGGAGGCGGAGGAAACATTCAGTACTTC
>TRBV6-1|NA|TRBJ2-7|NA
CASSEAKWAGEQYF
TGTGCCAGCAGTGAAGCTAAATGGGCAGGCGAGCAGTACTTC
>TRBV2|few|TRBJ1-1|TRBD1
CASRADRVGEAFF
TGTGCCAGCAGGGCAGACAGGGTGGGTGAAGCTTTCTTT
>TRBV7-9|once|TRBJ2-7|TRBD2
CASSDAAGASYEQYF
TGTGCCAGCAGCGATGCAGCGGGGGCCTCCTACGAGCAGTACTTC
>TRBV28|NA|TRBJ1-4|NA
CASSLPWGGQYEKLFF
TGTGCCAGCAGTTTACCCTGGGGGGGGCAGTATGAAAAACTGTTTTTT
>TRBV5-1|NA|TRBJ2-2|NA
CASSLLDGTNTGELFF
TGCGCCAGCAGCTTACTTGATGGTACGAACACCGGGGAGCTGTTTTTT
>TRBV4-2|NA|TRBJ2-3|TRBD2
CASSQDLGGLSTDTQYF
TGTGCCAGCAGCCAAGATCTCGGGGGGTTGAGCACAGATACGCAGTATTTT
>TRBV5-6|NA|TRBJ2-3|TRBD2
CASSFSGGTFLTDTQYF
TGTGCCAGCAGCTTTAGCGGGGGGACCTTCCTCACAGATACGCAGTATTTT
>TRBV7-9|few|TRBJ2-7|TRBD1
CASSQTGNEQYF
TGTGCCAGCAGCCAGACAGGGAACGAGCAGTACTTC
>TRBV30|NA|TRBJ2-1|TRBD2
CAWSVAAGVNNEQFF
TGTGCCTGGAGTGTTGCGGCGGGGGTGAACAATGAGCAGTTCTTC
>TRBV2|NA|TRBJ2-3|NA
CASSPVGTDTQYF
TGTGCCAGCAGTCCAGTCGGCACAGATACGCAGTATTTT
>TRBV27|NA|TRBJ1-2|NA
CARQPRGTLGYGYTF
TGTGCCAGGCAACCACGGGGTACCCTTGGCTATGGCTACACCTTC
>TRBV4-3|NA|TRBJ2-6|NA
CASSQEAGSGANVLTF
TGCGCCAGCAGCCAAGAGGCGGGCTCTGGGGCCAACGTCCTGACTTTC
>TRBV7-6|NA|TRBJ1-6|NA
CASSYSTAAGSPLHF
TGTGCCAGCAGCTACTCTACAGCGGCGGGTTCACCCCTCCACTTT
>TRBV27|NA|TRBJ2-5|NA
CASSLAGKETQYF
TGTGCCAGCAGTTTAGCGGGGAAAGAGACCCAGTACTTC
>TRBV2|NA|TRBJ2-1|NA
CASTQDGGNEQFF
TGTGCCAGCACTCAGGACGGAGGGAATGAGCAGTTCTTC
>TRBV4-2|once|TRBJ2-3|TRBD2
CASRSLAGGISITDTQYF
TGTGCCAGCAGGTCGCTAGCGGGGGGGATTTCTATCACAGATACGCAGTATTTT
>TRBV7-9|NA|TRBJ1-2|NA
CASSLVSGAGYTF
TGTGCCAGCAGCTTAGTCTCTGGGGCCGGCTACACCTTC
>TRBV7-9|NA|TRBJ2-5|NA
CASSVRGASVNGETQYF
TGTGCCAGCAGCGTCCGCGGAGCGAGCGTCAATGGGGAGACCCAGTACTTC
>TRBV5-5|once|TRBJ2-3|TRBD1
CASSPGQGTDTQYF
TGTGCCAGCAGTCCTGGACAGGGCACAGATACGCAGTATTTT
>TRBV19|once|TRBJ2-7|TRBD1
CASSGTVYSYEQYF
TGTGCCAGTAGTGGGACAGTTTACTCCTACGAGCAGTACTTC
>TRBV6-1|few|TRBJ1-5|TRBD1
CASSSGQGAFEPQHF
TGTGCCAGCAGCTCCGGACAGGGGGCGTTTGAGCCCCAGCATTTT
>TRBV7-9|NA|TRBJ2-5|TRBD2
CASSKLGGSGIQETQYF
TGTGCCAGCAGCAAACTCGGGGGTAGCGGGATACAAGAGACCCAGTACTTC
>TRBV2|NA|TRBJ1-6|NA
CASSSQGQGSSPLHF
TGTGCCAGCAGCAGCCAGGGTCAGGGAAGTTCACCCCTCCACTTT
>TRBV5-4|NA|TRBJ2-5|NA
CASSLGRGLKETQYF
TGTGCCAGCAGCTTGGGGCGGGGGCTAAAAGAGACCCAGTACTTC
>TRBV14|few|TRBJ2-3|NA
CASSPFDGGTQYF
TGTGCCAGCAGCCCTTTTGATGGGGGGACGCAGTATTTT
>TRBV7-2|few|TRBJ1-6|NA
CASSSRGGNNSPLHF
TGTGCCAGCAGCTCTCGGGGTGGTAATAATTCACCCCTCCACTTT
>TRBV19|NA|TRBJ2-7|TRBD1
CASSIGQGYEQYF
TGTGCCAGTAGTATAGGACAGGGCTACGAGCAGTACTTC
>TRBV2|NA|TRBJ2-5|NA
CASSDGETQYF
TGTGCCAGCAGTGACGGAGAGACCCAGTACTTC
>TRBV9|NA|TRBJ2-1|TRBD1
CASSARQGAYNEQFF
TGTGCCAGCAGCGCCCGACAGGGGGCCTACAATGAGCAGTTCTTC
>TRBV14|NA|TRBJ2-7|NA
CASSRDIYEQYF
TGTGCCAGCAGCCGGGACATCTACGAGCAGTACTTC
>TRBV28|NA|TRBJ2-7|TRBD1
CASSLGQGAYEQYF
TGTGCCAGCAGTTTGGGACAGGGGGCGTACGAGCAGTACTTC
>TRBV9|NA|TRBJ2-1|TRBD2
CASSAGGGGWNEQFF
TGTGCCAGCAGCGCCGGGGGGGGCGGTTGGAATGAGCAGTTCTTC
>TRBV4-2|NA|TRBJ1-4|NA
CASSPTGSEKLFF
TGTGCCAGCAGCCCAACAGGGAGTGAAAAACTGTTTTTT
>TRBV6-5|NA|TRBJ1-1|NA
CASTRQGPGTEAFF
TGTGCCAGCACCAGGCAAGGGCCGGGGACTGAAGCTTTCTTT
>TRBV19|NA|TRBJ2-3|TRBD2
CASSIRAGGNTDTQYF
TGTGCCAGTAGTATCAGAGCGGGGGGGAACACAGATACGCAGTATTTT
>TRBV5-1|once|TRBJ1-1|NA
CASSLTDRNTEAFF
TGCGCCAGCAGCCTGACAGACAGGAACACTGAAGCTTTCTTT